This T cell receptor beta chain is from a study of early T cells in non-severe SARS-CoV-2 infection. Study details: RNA in bulk from unsorted whole blood was sequenced, and chains were unpaired.

Unique molecular identifiers were attached to individual cDNA molecules. TCRdb fed the 5' RACE reads into MiXCR, producing one record per CDR3 protein. The data show 70,000 or so distinct CDR3 sequences, with roughly 9.1% seen just once and under 10% held by the top ten. This clonotype was counted at least ten times. This CDR3 spans 14 amino acids. CDR1 is MNHEY, CDR2 SVGAGI, per germline. V dropped 5 bases and J dropped 8; count of bases not matched to a gene: 6. This specimen was whole blood, taken at baseline. This sequence joins TRBV6-5 and TRBJ1-4; TRBD1 aligns across 9 bases. This TCR came from an adult who was a healthcare worker with PCR-confirmed SARS-CoV-2 infection or an uninfected control (not recorded which). CDR3 DNA sequence: TGTGCCAGCAGTAGGCAGGGGACAGGGGAAAAACTGTTTTTT. This encodes CASSRQGTGEKLFF.